The present T cell receptor (beta chain) was sequenced within a study of tumor and adjacent non-tumor tissue in lung cancer. The template was RNA from unsorted bulk tissue. The normal lung tissue was taken more than 3 cm from the tumor edge. Study observations and caveats: Top 100 clones took a larger repertoire share in normal lung. Compared with tumor, normal lung showed significantly lower TCR diversity.

Germline loops: CDR1 MNHEY, CDR2 SVGAGI. The CDR3 sequence is 14 residues long. This clonotype showed up many times. What it recognizes is unknown. Being one base from a much bigger clone, this may be a read error. The library came from three nested PCR rounds adapted from ARM-PCR protocols. TCRdb reprocessed the multiplex PCR reads with MiXCR, giving one entry per CDR3 protein. The sample yields about 110,000 distinct CDR3 sequences, about 65% seen once. This receptor was identified in a man between 60 and 75 years old with non-small cell lung cancer. The sample comprised distant non-tumor lung tissue. The genes are TRBV6-5 and TRBJ2-3; the D is unclear. As DNA, the CDR3 is TGTGCCAGCCGTCCCAGGAACCCCACAGATCCGCAGTATTTT. Protein sequence: CASRPRNPTDPQYF.